This passage covers 21 T cell receptor beta chains from one sample sequenced in a study of CD8 T cells in Susac syndrome (dated by TCRdb to about 2019). The library relied on the immunoSEQ multiplex PCR assay. RNA was extracted with the RNeasy kit and roughly 0.5 to 1 ug was reverse transcribed using random hexamers. TCRdb handled the public reads itself, with Q25 trimming in fastp and clone calling in MiXCR, and kept productive beta chains. For every CDR3 protein sequence, its rows merge into one entry that carries the most common genes and DNA. The sample profile shows approximately 150,000 distinct CDR3 sequences; approximately 93% of them were found once. Less than 0.095% of the sample is taken by the ten largest. The sample taken for sequencing was CD4+ T cells from PBMCs. These receptors came from a human donor in good health.

The genes are TRBV27 and TRBJ2-3, with D uncertain. Trimming took 10 bases from V and 2 from J, leaving 13 bases between them. The germline V gene has CDR1 MNHEY and CDR2 SMNVEV (reference sequence). The length of the CDR3 is 13 residues. CDR3 DNA: TGTGCCATCAGCAGGAGCTTCACAGATACGCAGTATTTT. Translated: CAISRSFTDTQYF.

This chain uses TRBV29-1 with TRBJ2-7; D is unclear. Trimming left V 5 bases short and J 1 base short, with 12 bases between. This CDR3 spans 13 amino acids. Germline V lookup: CDR1 SQVTM, CDR2 ANQGSEA. For the CDR3, the DNA is TGCAGCGTTTCAGTGACGTCGTCCTACGAGCAGTACTTC. Translated: CSVSVTSSYEQYF.

The rearrangement uses TRBV10-3 and TRBJ2-1; 12 bases are a match to TRBD2. There are 14 residues in the CDR3. The V segment lost 5 bases and the J segment 7 bases; nucleotides outside the gene matches: 3. Germline lookup yields CDR1 ENHRY and CDR2 SYGVKD. CDR3 nucleotides: TGTGCCATCAGTTCTACTAGCGGGAGGAATGAGCAGTTCTTC. Its protein product is CAISSTSGRNEQFF.

This sequence joins TRBV3-1 and TRBJ2-7; D remains unclear. The germline gives CDR1 LGHDT, CDR2 YNNKEL (reference sequence). CDR3 size: 12 residues. Trimming removed 1 base at V and 8 bases at J, with 9 bases between. CDR3 bases: TGTGCCAGCAGCCAAGGGGCTGAGAAGCAGTACTTC. Encoded protein: CASSQGAEKQYF.

The chain links TRBV9 to TRBJ2-2; 7 bases are shared with TRBD2. Trimming removed 4 bases from V and 1 base from J; junction bases left unmatched: 4. This CDR3 contains 15 residues. The germline gives CDR1 SGDLS, CDR2 YYNGEE. In DNA, the CDR3 is TGTGCCAGCAGCCGGCGGGGGTGGAACACCGGGGAGCTGTTTTTT. Residues: CASSRRGWNTGELFF.

The gene calls are TRBV7-2 and TRBJ2-4; 7 bases match TRBD1. This CDR3 comprises 13 residues. In germline, CDR1 is SGHTA, CDR2 FQGNSA. V gave up 5 bases and J gave up 6 bases; unmatched junction bases: 4. DNA of the CDR3: TGTGCCAGCAGCGGGACAGCAGTAAACATTCAGTACTTC. Translated: CASSGTAVNIQYF.

The gene calls are TRBV29-1 and TRBJ2-5, with 8 positions matching TRBD1. V trimming: 6 bases; J trimming: 3 bases; junction bases outside the gene matches: 9. Germline V CDR1 and CDR2: SQVTM, ANQGSEA. This CDR3 is built from 14 residues. The CDR3 here is CSVAQGQGKETQYF. The CDR3 DNA sequence: TGCAGCGTAGCCCAAGGACAGGGAAAAGAGACCCAGTACTTC.

The rearrangement uses TRBV3-1 and TRBJ2-1; unclear D gene. This CDR3 is 12 amino acids long. Germline V lookup: CDR1 LGHDT, CDR2 YNNKEL (reference sequence). The germline V and J ends were trimmed by 6 bases and 8 bases, with 11 bases remaining between them. The CDR3 bases are TGTGCCAGCAGACGACCTGGTGATGAGCAGTTCTTC. Translation: CASRRPGDEQFF.

This clonotype turned up a few times. V gene TRBV5-4 combines with J gene TRBJ2-7, with 7 nucleotides matching TRBD1. This CDR3 region has 13 residues. With 5 bases clipped from V and 2 bases from J, the junction kept 4 bases outside the gene matches. Per germline, CDR1 SGHNT and CDR2 YYREEE (reference sequence). This CDR3 is CASSQGTAYEQYF. The CDR3 bases are TGTGCCAGCAGTCAGGGGACAGCCTACGAGCAGTACTTC.

V and J are TRBV5-1 and TRBJ1-4; a possible D gene is TRBD1 (5 bases). The CDR3 length is 14 residues. Looked up from germline, CDR1 is SGHRS and CDR2 is YFSETQ. Trimming removed 4 bases from V and 4 bases from J, with 11 bases in between. Here the CDR3 DNA reads TGCGCCAGCAGCACCGGGACGTTTAATGAAAAACTGTTTTTT. It encodes CASSTGTFNEKLFF.

This chain uses TRBV2 with TRBJ2-6, with 12 bases lining up with TRBD1. The CDR3 has 19 residues. CDR1 and CDR2 from the germline V gene are SNHLY and FYNNEI. Trimming at V came to 1 base and at J to 4 bases, leaving 8 bases not matched to a gene. The CDR3 spells CASSEVGTGGAVGANVLTF. The CDR3 DNA follows: TGTGCCAGCAGTGAAGTCGGGACAGGGGGCGCGGTAGGGGCCAACGTCCTGACTTTC. Complete variable domain (other parts from reference TRBV2 and TRBJ2-6): EPEVTQTPSHQVTQMGQEVILRCVPISNHLYFYWYRQILGQKVEFLVSFYNNEISEKSEIFDDQFSVERPDGSNFTLKIRSTKLEDSAMYFCASSEVGTGGAVGANVLTFGAGSRLTVL.

The rearrangement links TRBV5-1 to TRBJ1-2, with 9 bases lining up with TRBD1. The CDR3 consists of 14 residues. Germline trimming cut 0 bases from V and 8 bases from J; bases unmatched to any gene: 5. CDR1 and CDR2 from the germline V gene are SGHRS and YFSETQ. The CDR3 DNA reads TGCGCCAGCAGCTTGGTCGGACAGGGGAGCGGCTACACCTTC. This encodes CASSLVGQGSGYTF.

This sequence joins TRBV29-1 and TRBJ1-1; D gene unclear. Germline V gene lookup returns CDR1 SQVTM and CDR2 ANQGSEA. V shed 6 bases and J shed 11 bases, with 16 bases lying between them. CDR3 length: 11 residues. The CDR3 sequence is CSVLDRELAFF. Written as DNA, the CDR3 is TGCAGCGTCTTAGATAGGGAATTGGCTTTCTTT.

The chain combines TRBV3-1 with TRBJ2-6; the match to TRBD1 covers 9 bases. Germline V gene lookup returns CDR1 LGHDT and CDR2 YNNKEL (reference sequence). The CDR3 is made up of 17 amino acids. The J segment lost 2 bases and the V segment lost 4 bases, leaving 6 bases of the junction unmatched. In DNA, the CDR3 is TGTGCCAGCAGCCCGGGACAGGGAGAACCTGGGGCCAACGTCCTGACTTTC. It encodes CASSPGQGEPGANVLTF. The full variable domain, completed using reference TRBV3-1 and TRBJ2-6, is DTAVSQTPKYLVTQMGNDKSIKCEQNLGHDTMYWYKQDSKKFLKIMFSYNNKELIINETVPNRFSPKSPDKAHLNLHINSLELGDSAVYFCASSPGQGEPGANVLTFGAGSRLTVL.

The chain is built from TRBV19 and TRBJ1-5; tentative D call: TRBD1 (6 bases). CDR3 size: 13 residues. Between the trimmed V and J ends, which lost 6 bases and 7 bases, there was a span of 13 bases. The germline CDR1 and CDR2 sequences are LNHDA and SQIVND (reference sequence). CDR3 nucleotides: TGTGCCAGTAGCTCAGGGGAGGGCCAGCCCCAGCATTTT. Protein sequence: CASSSGEGQPQHF.

The CDR3 region has the DNA TGTGCCAGCAGTTTTTTAGGGGGAGGGCCTTGGGAGACCCAGTACTTC. Translated: CASSFLGGGPWETQYF. V is TRBV12-3 or TRBV12-4 and J is TRBJ2-5, with a possible D match to TRBD2 (7 bases). V shed 3 bases and J shed 5 bases, with 19 bases lying between them. The CDR3 totals 16 residues.

The V and J genes are TRBV18 and TRBJ1-1; 9 nucleotides match TRBD1. Unmatched junction bases numbered 7, after V lost 1 base and J lost 7 bases. Per the germline V gene, CDR1 is KGHSH and CDR2 is LQKENI. This CDR3 is 15 amino acids long. In nucleotides, the CDR3 is TGTGCCAGCTCACCACGGTTACAGGGGGCGAATGAAGCTTTCTTT. Translation gives CASSPRLQGANEAFF. Looking up the rest from reference TRBV18 and TRBJ1-1 gives the full variable domain: NAGVMQNPRHLVRRRGQEARLRCSPMKGHSHVYWYRQLPEEGLKFMVYLQKENIIDESGMPKERFSAEFPKEGPSILRIQQVVRGDSAAYFCASSPRLQGANEAFFGQGTRLTVV.

The CDR3: CASSPGLAASYEQYF. CDR3 nucleotide sequence: TGTGCCAGCAGCCCCGGACTAGCGGCCTCCTACGAGCAGTACTTC. The chain recombines TRBV5-4 with TRBJ2-7, with 10 positions matching TRBD2. Germline lookup yields CDR1 SGHNT and CDR2 YYREEE (reference sequence). J lost 0 bases, V lost 4 bases, and 4 bases had no gene match. This CDR3 is built from 15 residues.

The chain is built from TRBV9 and TRBJ2-3; D is undetermined. V was pared by 3 bases and J by 11 bases, with 7 bases between. Per germline, CDR1 SGDLS and CDR2 YYNGEE. This CDR3 has 10 amino acids. The CDR3, as DNA: TGTGCCAGCAGCGGTAGTCGGCAGTATTTT. Protein sequence: CASSGSRQYF. The full variable domain, completed using reference TRBV9 and TRBJ2-3, is DSGVTQTPKHLITATGQRVTLRCSPRSGDLSVYWYQQSLDQGLQFLIQYYNGEERAKGNILERFSAQQFPDLHSELNLSSLELGDSALYFCASSGSRQYFGPGTRLTVL.

This chain connects TRBV10-3 to TRBJ2-7; tentative D call: TRBD1 (6 bases). The CDR3 covers 13 residues. Germline loops: CDR1 ENHRY, CDR2 SYGVKD. The V gene lost 11 bases and the J gene lost 0 bases, with 14 bases spanning the gap. Here the CDR3 reads CAVTGQSSYEQYF. CDR3 nucleotides: TGTGCCGTGACAGGTCAGAGCTCCTACGAGCAGTACTTC.

The V gene is TRBV14, the J gene TRBJ2-7; D is perhaps TRBD1 (6 bases). The CDR3 contains 11 residues. V gave up 5 bases and J gave up 5 bases, with 7 bases separating them. From germline, CDR1 is SGHDN and CDR2 FVKESK. CDR3 amino acids: CASSAGDEQYF. CDR3 DNA: TGTGCCAGCAGCGCAGGGGACGAGCAGTACTTC. Full variable domain (missing parts from reference TRBV14 and TRBJ2-7): EAGVTQFPSHSVIEKGQTVTLRCDPISGHDNLYWYRRVMGKEIKFLLHFVKESKQDESGMPNNRFLAERTGGTYSTLKVQPAELEDSGVYFCASSAGDEQYFGPGTRLTVT.